These 12 T cell receptor beta chains share one sample of origin, sequenced in a study of blood T cell repertoires in COVID-19. The data were produced by immunoSEQ multiplex PCR, yet TCRdb's version contains in-frame clones alone and is incomplete. The table records under 300,000 clones, about 93% of them present only once. The material sequenced was PBMCs or T cells enriched from blood (not recorded which). These receptors came from a woman younger than 30 who had recovered from COVID-19.

V and J are TRBV19 and TRBJ2-3; TRBD2 agrees at 7 bases. Unmatched junction bases numbered 12, after V lost 4 bases and J lost 2 bases. CDR3 length equals 17 residues. Germline loops: CDR1 LNHDA, CDR2 SQIVND (reference sequence). The CDR3 loop is CASSTLPGRGSTDTQYF. CDR3 bases: TGTGCCAGTAGTACTCTACCGGGGCGGGGGTCCACAGATACGCAGTATTTT.

The chain couples TRBV7-9 to TRBJ1-2; D perhaps matches TRBD1 (5 bases). V was pared by 1 base and J by 0 bases, with 12 bases between. CDR3 size: 16 residues. The germline CDR1 and CDR2 sequences are SEHNR and FQNEAQ (reference sequence). The CDR3 sequence is CASSLGQGLSNYGYTF. The CDR3 nucleotides read TGTGCCAGCAGCTTAGGGCAGGGATTATCTAACTATGGCTACACCTTC.

Here the CDR3 reads CASSELSRSYGYTF. DNA of the CDR3: TGTGCCAGCAGTGAGCTATCAAGGAGCTATGGCTACACCTTC. This chain joins TRBV28 and TRBJ1-2; D unresolved. The germline CDR1 and CDR2 sequences are MDHEN and SYDVKM. V shed 5 bases and J shed 4 bases, with 14 bases lying between them. The CDR3 covers 14 residues.

DNA for the CDR3: TGTGCCAGCAGCTGGGACACCATTTTGGGGGAGCTGTTTTTT. Residues: CASSWDTILGELFF. The V gene is TRBV7-9, the J gene TRBJ2-2; D might be TRBD1 (6 bases). The CDR3 is 14 residues long. V was shortened by 4 bases and J by 8 bases, with 14 bases between the two germline ends. The germline gives CDR1 SEHNR, CDR2 FQNEAQ (reference sequence).

V is TRBV7-2 and J is TRBJ1-6, with D possibly matching TRBD1 (5 bases). Germline V gene lookup returns CDR1 SGHTA and CDR2 FQGNSA. The V and J ends lost 1 base and 7 bases respectively, with 14 bases between them. The CDR3 runs 16 residues. This CDR3 reads CASSLEPGIVNSPLHF. CDR3 in DNA: TGTGCCAGCAGCTTAGAGCCAGGGATCGTGAATTCACCCCTCCACTTT.

On this clone: The final CDR3 position lacks the conserved phenylalanine or tryptophan, pointing to a likely read error. This chain uses TRBV6-2 or TRBV6-3 with TRBJ1-2, with D perhaps matching TRBD1 (5 bases). The V end lost 4 bases, the J end lost 8 bases, and 14 bases lay between the germline ends. CDR3 length: 13 amino acids. The germline CDR1 and CDR2 sequences are MNHEY and SVGEGT. CDR3 nucleotide sequence: TGTGCCAGCAGTTCTCAGGGTTTCTACGGCTACACCCTC. Its translation: CASSSQGFYGYTL.

The chain recombines TRBV5-6 with TRBJ1-2; no reliable D call. This CDR3 has 13 amino acids. V lost 0 bases and J 0 bases, leaving 3 bases between the germline ends. The germline V gene encodes CDR1 SGHDT and CDR2 YYEEEE. The CDR3 loop is CASSLVSNYGYTF. The CDR3 DNA sequence: TGTGCCAGCAGCTTGGTCTCTAACTATGGCTACACCTTC.

The chain joins TRBV24-1 to TRBJ1-2; 12 nucleotides line up with TRBD1. The CDR3 totals 13 residues. CDR1 and CDR2 (germline): KGHDR, SFDVKD. With V trimmed by 7 bases and J by 6 bases, 2 bases remained unmatched. Here the CDR3 DNA reads TGTGCCACCAGGGGACAGGGGGCAGATGGCTACACCTTC. It codes for CATRGQGADGYTF.

The rearrangement joins TRBV5-1 to TRBJ1-4, with 7 bases aligning to TRBD1. The ends lost 6 bases at V and 2 bases at J; junction bases unmatched: 4. The germline V gene encodes CDR1 SGHRS and CDR2 YFSETQ. CDR3 size: 14 residues. The CDR3 nucleotides read TGCGCCAGCACCCTGGGACAGACTAATGAAAAACTGTTTTTT. This gives the protein CASTLGQTNEKLFF.

The CDR3 is CASSKEFRVRNQGNQPQHF. The DNA for the CDR3 is TGTGCCAGCAGCAAAGAATTCAGGGTACGAAACCAGGGCAATCAGCCCCAGCATTTT. The chain is built from TRBV21-1 and TRBJ1-5; the table's D gene call, TRBD1, was not cross checked with the DNA. TRBV21-1 is a listed pseudogene. This CDR3 has 19 amino acids.

This clone was observed once. J is TRBJ1-6 and V is TRBV7-3; weak D call: TRBD1 (6 bases). This CDR3 is built from 16 residues. Germline CDR1 is SGHTA and CDR2 is FQGTGA. Trimming took 5 bases from V and 10 from J, leaving 21 bases between them. The CDR3 reads CASSEGGTVVRSPLHF. The CDR3 region has the DNA TGTGCCAGCAGCGAGGGGGGGACGGTTGTTCGGTCACCCCTCCACTTT.

This sequence joins TRBV7-3 and TRBJ1-3; D not resolved. This CDR3 spans 16 amino acids. Trimming took 6 bases from V and 2 from J, leaving 17 bases between them. Germline values: CDR1 SGHTA, CDR2 FQGTGA. CDR3 loop: CASRTNQQYTGNTIYF. DNA of the CDR3: TGTGCCAGCAGGACAAACCAACAGTATACTGGAAACACCATATATTTT. The whole variable domain, filled in from reference TRBV7-3 and TRBJ1-3, reads GAGVSQTPSNKVTEKGKYVELRCDPISGHTALYWYRQSLGQGPEFLIYFQGTGAADDSGLPNDRFFAVRPEGSVSTLKIQRTERGDSAVYLCASRTNQQYTGNTIYFGEGSWLTVV.